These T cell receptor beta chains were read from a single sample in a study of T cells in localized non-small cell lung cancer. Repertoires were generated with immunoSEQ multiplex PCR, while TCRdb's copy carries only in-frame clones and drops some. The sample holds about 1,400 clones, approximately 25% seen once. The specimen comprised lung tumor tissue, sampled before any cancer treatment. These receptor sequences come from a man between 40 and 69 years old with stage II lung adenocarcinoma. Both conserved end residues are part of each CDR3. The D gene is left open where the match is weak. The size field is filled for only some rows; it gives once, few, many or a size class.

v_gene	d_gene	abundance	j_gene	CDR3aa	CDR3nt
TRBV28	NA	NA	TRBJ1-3	CASSPRGSSSGNTIYF	TGTGCCAGCAGTCCTCGGGGGTCTAGCTCTGGAAACACCATATATTTT
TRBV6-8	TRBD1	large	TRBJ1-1	CASSYTGGTEAFF	TGTGCCAGCAGTTACACAGGGGGCACTGAAGCTTTCTTT
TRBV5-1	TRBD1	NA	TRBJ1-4	CASSLGTGNEKLFF	TGCGCCAGCAGCTTAGGGACAGGGAATGAAAAACTGTTTTTT
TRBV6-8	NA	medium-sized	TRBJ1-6	CASSYSGRGDSPLHF	TGTGCCAGCAGTTACTCCGGCAGAGGCGATTCACCCCTCCACTTT
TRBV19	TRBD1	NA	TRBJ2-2	CASSIAGGTGELFF	TGTGCCAGTAGTATAGCAGGGGGCACCGGGGAGCTGTTTTTT
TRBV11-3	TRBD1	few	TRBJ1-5	CASSSMTGVEKFSNQPQHF	TGTGCCAGCAGCTCAATGACAGGGGTTGAGAAATTTAGCAATCAGCCCCAGCATTTT
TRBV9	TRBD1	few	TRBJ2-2	CASRGTGYDGELFF	TGTGCCAGCAGGGGGACAGGGTACGACGGGGAGCTGTTTTTT
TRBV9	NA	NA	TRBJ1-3	CASSVGLPSSKEF	TGTGCCAGCAGCGTAGGGCTCCCGTCCTCGAAGGAGTTT
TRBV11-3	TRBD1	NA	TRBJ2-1	CASSLDYRGANAQFF	TGTGCCAGCAGCTTAGATTACAGGGGGGCCAATGCGCAGTTCTTC
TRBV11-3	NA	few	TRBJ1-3	CASSSLVGGNTIYF	TGTGCCAGCAGCTCCCTGGTGGGAGGAAACACCATATATTTT
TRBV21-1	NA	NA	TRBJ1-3	CASSVAGQGDTIYF	TGTGCCAGCAGCGTAGCAGGACAGGGAGACACCATATATTTT
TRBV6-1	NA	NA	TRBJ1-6	CASSEAGNSPLHF	TGTGCCAGCAGTGAAGCAGGCAATTCACCCCTCCACTTT
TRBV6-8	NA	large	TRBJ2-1	CASKRGGNEQFF	TGTGCCAGCAAACGAGGGGGGAATGAGCAGTTCTTC
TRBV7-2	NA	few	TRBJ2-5	CASTTRGRETQYF	TGTGCCAGCACCACAAGGGGTAGGGAGACCCAGTACTTC
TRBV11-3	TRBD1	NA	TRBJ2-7	CASSLWTGSGEQYF	TGTGCCAGCAGCTTATGGACAGGGTCGGGAGAGCAGTACTTC
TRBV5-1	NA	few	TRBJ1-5	CASSSEGSSGQPQHF	TGCGCCAGCAGCTCGGAGGGTAGCTCAGGGCAGCCCCAGCATTTT
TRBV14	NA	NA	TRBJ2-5	CASSHYGGQETQYF	TGTGCCAGCAGCCATTACGGCGGCCAAGAGACCCAGTACTTC
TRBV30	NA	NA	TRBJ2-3	CAWSVLSTETDTQYF	TGTGCCTGGAGTGTACTTTCGACTGAGACAGATACGCAGTATTTT